The T cell receptor (beta chain) described here comes from a study of blood T cell repertoires in COVID-19. Sequencing was performed with immunoSEQ multiplex PCR; in TCRdb, only in-frame clones are kept and a portion is missing. The sample has 360,000 or so clones, around 92% seen once. Sequenced sample: PBMCs or T cells enriched from blood (not recorded which). The sequence derives from a woman in her twenties or thirties who had recovered from COVID-19.

The CDR3 DNA reads as TGTGCCAGCAGCTCCCTCCCCGGGAGTGAAAAACTGTTTTTT. Translation: CASSSLPGSEKLFF. V gene TRBV7-2 combines with J gene TRBJ1-4; no clear D. The CDR3 sequence is 14 residues long. CDR1 and CDR2 from the germline V gene are SGHTA and FQGNSA. V lost 4 bases and J lost 7, with 13 bases in between.